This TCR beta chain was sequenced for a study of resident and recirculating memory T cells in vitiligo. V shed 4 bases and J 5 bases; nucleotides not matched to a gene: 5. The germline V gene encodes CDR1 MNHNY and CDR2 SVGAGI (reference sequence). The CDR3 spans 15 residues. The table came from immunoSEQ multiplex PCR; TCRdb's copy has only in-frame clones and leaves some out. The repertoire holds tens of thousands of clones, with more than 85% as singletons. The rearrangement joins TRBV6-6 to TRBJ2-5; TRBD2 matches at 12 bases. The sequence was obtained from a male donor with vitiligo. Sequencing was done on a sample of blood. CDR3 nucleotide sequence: TGTGCCAGCAGTTCTAGCGGGGGGGCCCGTGAGACCCAGTACTTC. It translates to CASSSSGGARETQYF.